The 29 T cell receptor beta chains reported below all come from one sample, sequenced in a study of Ad26.COV2.S vaccination and SARS-CoV-2 variants. The treatment was: around 19 received Ad26.COV2.S at low or high dose, single or two shots; roughly 5 received placebo; per-sample allocation not given. Day 63 after the first vaccine or placebo injection was the time point for sampling. Profiling relied on immunoSEQ multiplex PCR, and the TCRdb table lists in-frame clones only, not all of them. The data hold around 270,000 clones, with around 88% observed a single time. Source: peripheral blood, taken in a trial of Ad26.COV2.S vaccine versus placebo. Receptors were obtained from a person between 18 and 65 years old who received the Ad26.COV2.S COVID-19 vaccine or a placebo.

V and J are TRBV7-7 and TRBJ2-5; D gene ambiguous. V was pared by 5 bases and J by 4 bases, with 17 bases between. The CDR3 spans 15 residues. Looked up from germline, CDR1 is SSHAT and CDR2 is FNYEAQ (reference sequence). The DNA for the CDR3 is TGTGCCAGCAGCCGGCGGCCAGTCGCCGGAGAGACCCAGTACTTC. Its protein is CASSRRPVAGETQYF.

The rearrangement joins TRBV24-1 to TRBJ2-6; D is unclear. The CDR3 loop spans 17 amino acids. Trimming removed 3 bases at V and 2 bases at J, with 13 bases between. Germline CDR1 and CDR2: KGHDR and SFDVKD. The CDR3 loop is CATSDPLTEAGANVLTF. The CDR3 DNA is TGTGCCACCAGTGATCCCTTGACGGAAGCTGGGGCCAACGTCCTGACTTTC.

V and J are TRBV30 and TRBJ1-5; 10 bases are shared with TRBD1. Germline loops: CDR1 GTSNPN, CDR2 SVGIG (reference sequence). J gave up 2 bases and V 5 bases, and 6 bases lay outside the gene matches. The CDR3 sequence is 15 residues long. Written as DNA, the CDR3 is TGTGCCTGGGGAGCCGGGACAGGGGGCAATCAGCCCCAGCATTTT. Protein: CAWGAGTGGNQPQHF.

This clone appeared a few times. The CDR3 spells CASSSHRAGNSPLHF. The CDR3 DNA is TGTGCCAGCAGCTCGCACAGGGCGGGAAATTCACCCCTCCACTTT. This sequence joins TRBV7-3 and TRBJ1-6; TRBD1 is a possible D gene (6 bases). V lost 4 bases, J lost 7 bases, and 14 bases lay in between. This CDR3 is built from 15 residues. Germline CDR1 SGHTA, CDR2 FQGTGA. Drawing the rest from reference TRBV7-3 and TRBJ1-6, the complete variable domain is GAGVSQTPSNKVTEKGKYVELRCDPISGHTALYWYRQSLGQGPEFLIYFQGTGAADDSGLPNDRFFAVRPEGSVSTLKIQRTERGDSAVYLCASSSHRAGNSPLHFGNGTRLTVT.

DNA of the CDR3: TGTGCCAGCGTTGCGGGTAACACCGGGGAGCTGTTTTTT. It codes for CASVAGNTGELFF. The V gene is TRBV6-5, the J gene TRBJ2-2; a weak D match, TRBD2 (5 bases). The CDR3 is 13 residues long. V was cut by 8 bases and J by 2 bases, with 9 bases left in between. Looked up from germline, CDR1 is MNHEY and CDR2 is SVGAGI.

The V gene is TRBV7-2, the J gene TRBJ1-5; 9 nucleotides match TRBD1. The CDR3 contains 14 residues. Germline V gives CDR1 SGHTA, CDR2 FQGNSA. V gave up 5 bases and J gave up 10 bases; unmatched junction bases: 9. The CDR3 reads CASSVQGAPGPQHF. The DNA of the CDR3 is TGTGCCAGCAGCGTACAGGGGGCCCCGGGACCCCAGCATTTT.

CDR3 nucleotide sequence: TGTGCCAGCAGCCTACAGGGGGCTATCTATGGCTACACCTTC. Protein sequence: CASSLQGAIYGYTF. The chain carries TRBV7-2 and TRBJ1-2; 9 bases line up with TRBD1. Germline CDR1 is SGHTA and CDR2 is FQGNSA. The CDR3 is 14 amino acids. V gave up 5 bases and J gave up 4 bases; unmatched junction bases: 5.

The chain carries TRBV6-6 and TRBJ2-1; 7 nucleotides align to TRBD1. Germline V gene lookup returns CDR1 MNHNY and CDR2 SVGAGI (reference sequence). J lost 6 bases, V lost 4 bases, and 3 bases had no gene match. CDR3 length: 13 amino acids. CDR3 sequence reads: CASSFPGGNEQFF. The CDR3 nucleotides read TGTGCCAGCAGTTTCCCAGGGGGCAATGAGCAGTTCTTC.

The DNA of the CDR3 is TGTGCCAGCAGCTTAGAGAGAGGGGGCTACACCTTC. Translating gives CASSLERGGYTF. J is TRBJ1-2 and V is TRBV7-8; no clear D gene. Germline V gives CDR1 SGHVS, CDR2 FQNEAQ. The CDR3 is 12 amino acids. V was pared by 1 base and J by 8 bases, with 8 bases between.

The chain uses TRBV2 and TRBJ1-5; 11 nucleotides line up with TRBD1. The CDR3 covers 14 residues. Germline V gene sequence: CDR1 SNHLY, CDR2 FYNNEI. Trimming cost V 7 bases and J 6 bases; bases outside gene matches: 5. CDR3 in DNA: TGTGCCAGCACCGGGACAGGGGGAGGTCAGCCCCAGCATTTT. Its protein product is CASTGTGGGQPQHF. Complete variable domain (other parts from reference TRBV2 and TRBJ1-5): EPEVTQTPSHQVTQMGQEVILRCVPISNHLYFYWYRQILGQKVEFLVSFYNNEISEKSEIFDDQFSVERPDGSNFTLKIRSTKLEDSAMYFCASTGTGGGQPQHFGDGTRLSIL.

The rearrangement joins TRBV11-2 to TRBJ2-1, with D perhaps TRBD2 (5 bases). With 5 bases removed from V and 2 bases from J, the gap between germline ends came to 16 bases. The germline V gene has CDR1 SGHAT and CDR2 FQNNGV. The CDR3 totals 16 residues. The CDR3: CASSTKREIPYNEQFF. The CDR3 DNA reads as TGTGCCAGCAGCACAAAGAGGGAGATACCCTACAATGAGCAGTTCTTC.

This chain uses TRBV7-6 with TRBJ2-2; 7 bases align to TRBD2. Germline V CDR1 and CDR2: SGHVS, FNYEAQ. CDR3 length: 19 residues. With V trimmed by 1 base and J by 1 base, 12 bases remained unmatched. The CDR3 DNA is TGTGCCAGCAGCTTAGTGAGAGGGGTAGCGGGCTTGAACACCGGGGAGCTGTTTTTT. Its protein is CASSLVRGVAGLNTGELFF.

The chain links TRBV9 to TRBJ1-1, with D unresolved. The CDR3 is 13 amino acids. V dropped 0 bases and J dropped 6 bases, with 9 bases sitting between them. From germline, CDR1 is SGDLS and CDR2 YYNGEE. CDR3: CASSVGGIAEAFF. CDR3 DNA sequence: TGTGCCAGCAGCGTAGGGGGAATCGCTGAAGCTTTCTTT.

The CDR3 sequence is CASSSGTYTGELFF. CDR3 coding DNA: TGTGCCAGCAGTAGCGGGACCTACACCGGGGAGCTGTTTTTT. J is TRBJ2-2 and V is TRBV6-2 or TRBV6-3; 7 nucleotides align to TRBD2. The V and J ends lost 5 bases and 3 bases, in that order; junction bases with no gene match: 3. Germline V gives CDR1 MNHEY, CDR2 SVGEGT. The CDR3 consists of 14 residues.

Note on this clone: The junction and the germline gene differ at one end; a read error may be behind it. This chain connects TRBV7-3 to TRBJ2-1, with TRBD2 matching 8 bases. The CDR3 runs to 12 residues. The V gene's germline CDR1 is SGHTA and CDR2 FQGTGA. CDR3: CASSYSRGGLVF. The CDR3 DNA follows: TGTGCCAGCAGCTATTCACGGGGGGGCCTGGTCTTC.

This chain links TRBV5-6 with TRBJ2-7; tentative D call: TRBD1 (6 bases). Trimming removed 0 bases at V and 0 bases at J, with 16 bases between. The CDR3 is 17 residues long. The germline V gene has CDR1 SGHDT and CDR2 YYEEEE. CDR3 nucleotides: TGTGCCAGCAGCTTGGATGGGCAGGGGTTGAGCTCCTACGAGCAGTACTTC. This sequence encodes CASSLDGQGLSSYEQYF.

The chain combines TRBV9 with TRBJ2-1, with 7 bases that match TRBD2. The germline CDR1 and CDR2 sequences are SGDLS and YYNGEE. Trimming removed 3 bases from V and 9 bases from J; junction bases left unmatched: 3. The CDR3 totals 12 residues. The CDR3 coding sequence is TGTGCCAGCAGCGCCGCGGGGGTTGAGCAGTTCTTC. This encodes CASSAAGVEQFF.

CDR3 DNA sequence: TGTGCCACCAGCTCCTATGCATGGCGGGAGGAAAACAATGAGCAGTTCTTC. It yields the protein CATSSYAWREENNEQFF. The chain employs TRBV15 and TRBJ2-1; 8 bases align to TRBD2. The ends lost 5 bases at V and 5 bases at J; junction bases unmatched: 14. Germline CDR1 LNHNV, CDR2 YYDKDF (reference sequence). This CDR3 contains 17 residues.

Comment on this clone: Sequence at one end of the junction differs from germline and may be a read error. The chain has TRBV7-9 and TRBJ1-2; 7 bases map to TRBD1. The CDR3 has 13 amino acids. CDR1 SEHNR and CDR2 FQNEAQ come from the germline V gene (reference sequence). The CDR3 DNA reads as TGTGCCAGCAGCCAACTTGGGGGGACAGCCTCTCACTTC. Translation: CASSQLGGTASHF.

This clone was seen a few times. This rearrangement joins TRBV4-3 to TRBJ1-6; 7 bases match TRBD1. The CDR3 totals 14 residues. Losses at the gene ends were 6 bases for V and 10 bases for J; bases not matched to a gene: 9. Germline-derived CDR1 and CDR2 are LGHNA and YSLEER. The CDR3 loop is CASSRDSLGSPLHF. The CDR3 coding sequence is TGCGCCAGCAGTCGGGACAGTTTGGGGTCACCCCTCCACTTT.

This chain joins TRBV4-1 and TRBJ2-5; no definite D call. CDR1 is MGHRA and CDR2 is YSYEKL in the germline V gene. CDR3 size: 13 residues. V was trimmed by 3 bases and J by 3 bases, leaving 8 bases between them. The CDR3 DNA sequence: TGCGCCAGCAGCCAGGGGTACAAAGAGACCCAGTACTTC. It codes for CASSQGYKETQYF.

The chain links TRBV6-2 or TRBV6-3 to TRBJ2-2; D remains ambiguous. V dropped 0 bases and J dropped 6 bases, with 17 bases sitting between them. The CDR3 has 17 amino acids. The V gene's germline CDR1 is MNHEY and CDR2 SVGEGT. CDR3 loop: CASSYSGFRVSAGELFF. The CDR3 DNA is TGTGCCAGCAGTTACTCCGGGTTTAGGGTATCCGCCGGGGAGCTGTTTTTT.

The chain combines TRBV6-2 or TRBV6-3 with TRBJ1-1; D gene ambiguous. Germline V CDR1 and CDR2: MNHEY, SVGEGT. The germline V and J ends were trimmed by 2 bases and 3 bases, with 16 bases remaining between them. The CDR3 loop spans 16 amino acids. CDR3 region: CASSYVSRRRDTEAFF. CDR3 DNA: TGTGCCAGCAGTTACGTTTCACGTCGGCGGGACACTGAAGCTTTCTTT.

The chain uses TRBV18 and TRBJ2-7; D not resolved. Trimming left V 6 bases short and J 6 bases short, with 15 bases between. The CDR3 runs 13 residues. Looked up from germline, CDR1 is KGHSH and CDR2 is LQKENI. Here the CDR3 reads CASSRDSGSEQYV. Here the CDR3 DNA reads TGTGCCAGCTCTCGCGACTCTGGATCCGAGCAGTACGTC.

The sample holds one count of this clone. The chain recombines TRBV19 with TRBJ1-2; 10 bases map to TRBD1. The CDR3 sequence is 16 residues long. The junction had 14 bases not matched to a gene; V was cut back by 6 bases and J by 7 bases. The germline gives CDR1 LNHDA, CDR2 SQIVND (reference sequence). The CDR3 DNA reads TGTGCCAGTAGACCCTACCCTGGGACAGGGGTCGTTGGCTACACCTTC. Translated, it gives CASRPYPGTGVVGYTF.

This rearrangement joins TRBV7-2 to TRBJ2-2; D is undetermined. The CDR3 loop spans 15 amino acids. Germline CDR1 reads SGHTA; CDR2 reads FQGNSA. Trimming took off 0 bases at V and 2 bases at J, with 7 bases between the two ends. The DNA for the CDR3 is TGTGCCAGCAGCTTAGCGGAGTTAAACACCGGGGAGCTGTTTTTT. This codes for CASSLAELNTGELFF.

V is TRBV30 and J is TRBJ1-5, with D tentatively TRBD1 (5 bases). CDR1 and CDR2 from the germline V gene are GTSNPN and SVGIG (reference sequence). With 2 bases removed from V and 4 bases from J, the gap between germline ends came to 15 bases. This CDR3 contains 15 residues. CDR3 sequence: CAWSWAGSRNQPQHF. As DNA, the CDR3 is TGTGCCTGGAGTTGGGCAGGGTCTCGAAATCAGCCCCAGCATTTT. The full variable domain, completed using reference TRBV30 and TRBJ1-5, is SQTIHQWPATLVQPVGSPLSLECTVEGTSNPNLYWYRQAAGRGLQLLFYSVGIGQISSEVPQNLSASRPQDRQFILSSKKLLLSDSGFYLCAWSWAGSRNQPQHFGDGTRLSIL.

The chain couples TRBV4-2 to TRBJ2-2; D is uncertain. Deletions cut 0 bases from V and 8 bases from J, with 13 bases between. Looked up from germline, CDR1 is LGHNA and CDR2 is YNFKEQ. The CDR3 loop spans 15 amino acids. The CDR3 DNA follows: TGTGCCAGCAGCCAAGATTATACCAACCCTGGGGAGCTGTTTTTT. As protein: CASSQDYTNPGELFF.

This clone has only a few counts. The CDR3 is CASSGGRQARGGYTF. Written as DNA, the CDR3 is TGTGCCAGCAGTGGCGGTCGGCAGGCCCGAGGGGGCTACACCTTC. The genes are TRBV2 and TRBJ1-2; D gene unclear. Germline CDR1 is SNHLY and CDR2 is FYNNEI. V was trimmed by 4 bases and J by 8 bases, leaving 20 bases between them. The CDR3 is 15 amino acids.